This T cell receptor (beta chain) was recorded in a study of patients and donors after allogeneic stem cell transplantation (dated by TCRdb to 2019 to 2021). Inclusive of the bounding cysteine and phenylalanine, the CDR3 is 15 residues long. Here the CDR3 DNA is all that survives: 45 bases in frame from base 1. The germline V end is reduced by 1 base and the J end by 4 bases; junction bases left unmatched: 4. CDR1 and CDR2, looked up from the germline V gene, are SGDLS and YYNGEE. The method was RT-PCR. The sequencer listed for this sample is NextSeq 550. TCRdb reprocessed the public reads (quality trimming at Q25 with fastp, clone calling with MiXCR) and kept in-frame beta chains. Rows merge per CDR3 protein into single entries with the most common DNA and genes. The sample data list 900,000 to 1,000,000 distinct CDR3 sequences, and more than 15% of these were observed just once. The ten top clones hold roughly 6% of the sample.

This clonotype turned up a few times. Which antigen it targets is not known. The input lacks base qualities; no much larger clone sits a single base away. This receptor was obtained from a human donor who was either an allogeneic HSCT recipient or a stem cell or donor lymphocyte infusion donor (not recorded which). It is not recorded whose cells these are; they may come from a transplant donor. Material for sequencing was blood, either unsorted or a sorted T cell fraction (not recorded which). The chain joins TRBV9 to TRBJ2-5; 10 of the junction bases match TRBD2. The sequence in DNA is TGTGCCAGCAGCGTAAACAAGCGGGGGGGAGAGACCCAGTACTTC. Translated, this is CASSVNKRGGETQYF.